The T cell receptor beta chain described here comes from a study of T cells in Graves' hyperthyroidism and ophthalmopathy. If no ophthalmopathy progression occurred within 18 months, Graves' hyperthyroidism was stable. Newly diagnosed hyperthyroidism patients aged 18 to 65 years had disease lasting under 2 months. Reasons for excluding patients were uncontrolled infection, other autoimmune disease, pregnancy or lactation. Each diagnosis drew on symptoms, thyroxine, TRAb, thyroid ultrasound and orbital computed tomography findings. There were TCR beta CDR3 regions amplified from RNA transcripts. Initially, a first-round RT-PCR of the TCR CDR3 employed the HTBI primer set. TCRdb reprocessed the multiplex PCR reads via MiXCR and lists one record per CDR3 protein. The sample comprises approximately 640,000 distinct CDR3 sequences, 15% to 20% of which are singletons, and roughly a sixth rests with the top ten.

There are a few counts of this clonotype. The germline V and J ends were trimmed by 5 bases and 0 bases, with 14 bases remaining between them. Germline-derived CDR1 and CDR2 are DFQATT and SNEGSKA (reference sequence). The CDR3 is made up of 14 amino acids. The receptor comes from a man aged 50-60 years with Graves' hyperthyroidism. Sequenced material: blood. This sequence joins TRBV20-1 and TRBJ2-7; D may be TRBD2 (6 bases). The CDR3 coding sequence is TGCAGTGCTGAAAGGGACTCCGACTCCTACGAGCAGTACTTC. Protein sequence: CSAERDSDSYEQYF.